One and the same sample provided the 5 T cell receptor beta chains below, sequenced in a study of cytomegalovirus exposure and HLA in healthy donors. This PCR relied on a set of 60 Vbeta primers and 13 Jbeta primers. Method: immunoSEQ multiplex PCR; TCRdb's copy keeps in-frame clones and lacks some. This table has 91,000 or so clones, over 75% appearing once. Sequenced: PBMCs. The receptors originated from a man younger than 40 in good health and CMV-seropositive.

This clone occurred a few times. The V and J genes are TRBV28 and TRBJ1-1; 7 nucleotides agree with TRBD1. This CDR3 contains 12 residues. The trim removed 4 bases at V and 4 bases at J, leaving 0 bases unmatched. Germline V gene data show CDR1 as MDHEN and CDR2 as SYDVKM. The CDR3 bases are TGTGCCAGCAGTTACAGGGGCACTGAAGCTTTCTTT. Protein: CASSYRGTEAFF.

This clone was seen once. This rearrangement joins TRBV2 to TRBJ2-3; D remains unclear. CDR3 length: 13 residues. The ends were cut back, 7 bases at V and 5 bases at J, with 13 bases in the middle. CDR1 SNHLY and CDR2 FYNNEI come from the germline V gene. CDR3 sequence: CASKELRLDTQYF. DNA of the CDR3: TGTGCCAGCAAGGAGCTCCGTTTAGATACGCAGTATTTT.

The chain has TRBV5-1 and TRBJ2-1, with D maybe TRBD2 (5 bases). The CDR3 is 14 residues long. V dropped 4 bases and J dropped 7 bases, with 15 bases sitting between them. Germline V lookup: CDR1 SGHRS, CDR2 YFSETQ. Here the CDR3 DNA reads TGCGCCAGCAGCGCAGAACGGGGTGGGAATGAGCAGTTCTTC. Protein product: CASSAERGGNEQFF.

This clone was counted a few times. The J gene is TRBJ2-7, the V gene TRBV27, with D possibly TRBD2 on 7 matching bases. This CDR3 has 13 residues. V was shortened by 8 bases and J by 5 bases, with 16 bases between the two germline ends. Germline CDR1 and CDR2: MNHEY and SMNVEV (reference sequence). CDR3: CASSGGGPNEQYF. CDR3 coding DNA: TGTGCCAGCTCGGGCGGGGGCCCCAACGAGCAGTACTTC.

This chain uses TRBV6-6 with TRBJ2-1; 7 positions agree with TRBD1. The V and J ends lost 2 bases and 3 bases, in that order; junction bases with no gene match: 4. CDR1 and CDR2 from the germline V gene are MNHNY and SVGAGI (reference sequence). The CDR3 loop spans 15 amino acids. The chain's CDR3 is CASSYMGQSYNEQFF. CDR3 nucleotide sequence: TGTGCCAGCAGTTACATGGGACAGAGCTACAATGAGCAGTTCTTC.